This entry lists 13 T cell receptor beta chains sequenced from one sample in a study of blood T cell repertoires in COVID-19. Libraries were prepared by immunoSEQ multiplex PCR; TCRdb keeps only in-frame clonotypes and omits some of them. Of some 210,000 clones listed, approximately 88% were seen once; the top ten hold under 7%. Specimen: peripheral blood. These receptors originate from a man aged 55 to 69 who had recovered from COVID-19.

The CDR3 loop is CSVATGVYNQPQHF. The CDR3, as DNA: TGCAGCGTTGCGACAGGGGTTTACAATCAGCCCCAGCATTTT. V is TRBV29-1 and J is TRBJ1-5; 8 nucleotides agree with TRBD1. CDR1 is SQVTM and CDR2 is ANQGSEA in the germline V gene. V dropped 4 bases and J dropped 3; count of bases not matched to a gene: 5. CDR3 length: 14 residues.

J is TRBJ2-7 and V is TRBV6-1; D is undetermined. CDR3 length: 13 residues. Germline CDR1 is MNHNS and CDR2 is SASEGT. V was trimmed by 3 bases and J by 3 bases, leaving 9 bases between them. CDR3 in amino acids: CASSDQTGYEQYF. CDR3 DNA sequence: TGTGCCAGCAGTGATCAAACCGGCTACGAGCAGTACTTC.

J is TRBJ1-1 and V is TRBV7-2; possibly TRBD1 for D (5 bases). CDR3 length: 15 residues. Germline CDR1 SGHTA, CDR2 FQGNSA. V was trimmed by 3 bases and J by 0 bases, leaving 11 bases between them. The CDR3 spells CASSFGGGLNTEAFF. CDR3 DNA: TGTGCCAGCAGCTTCGGGGGGGGGTTGAACACTGAAGCTTTCTTT.

The chain carries TRBV18 and TRBJ1-2; 8 bases are a match to TRBD1. The CDR3 has 14 amino acids. V was clipped by 0 bases and J by 8 bases; unmatched bases: 5. The germline V gene has CDR1 KGHSH and CDR2 LQKENI. CDR3 protein: CASSPPGQGTGYTF. In DNA, the CDR3 is TGTGCCAGCTCACCACCCGGACAGGGTACGGGCTACACCTTC.

The CDR3 spells CASSREVGELFF. The CDR3, as DNA: TGTGCCAGCAGTCGGGAGGTCGGGGAGCTGTTTTTT. This chain uses TRBV6-5 with TRBJ2-2; 7 bases match TRBD2. The J segment lost 7 bases and the V segment lost 5 bases, leaving 1 base of the junction unmatched. CDR1 is MNHEY, CDR2 SVGAGI, per germline. The CDR3 contains 12 residues.

V and J are TRBV19 and TRBJ1-1; D not certain. CDR1 is LNHDA, CDR2 SQIVND, per germline (reference sequence). Deletions cut 9 bases from V and 1 base from J, with 12 bases between. The CDR3 covers 13 residues. The CDR3 DNA reads as TGTGCCAGCAAAGCCGGGGAGAACACTGAAGCTTTCTTT. Its translation: CASKAGENTEAFF.

CDR3 residues: CASSLVGSRYNSPLHF. In nucleotides, the CDR3 is TGTGCCAGCAGCTTGGTGGGGAGCCGTTATAATTCACCCCTCCACTTT. The chain combines TRBV5-4 with TRBJ1-6; D is unclear. The germline V gene has CDR1 SGHNT and CDR2 YYREEE (reference sequence). The CDR3 covers 16 residues. V was clipped by 0 bases and J by 4 bases, with 11 bases between them.

The rearrangement joins TRBV5-1 to TRBJ1-4; D remains ambiguous. Germline V gene lookup returns CDR1 SGHRS and CDR2 YFSETQ. Trimming stripped 4 bases from V and 4 bases from J, with 8 bases between. There are 13 residues in the CDR3. The CDR3 sequence: CASSGPNNEKLFF. As DNA, the CDR3 is TGCGCCAGCAGCGGGCCGAATAATGAAAAACTGTTTTTT. The entire variable domain, with the rest obtained from reference TRBV5-1 and TRBJ1-4, is as follows: KAGVTQTPRYLIKTRGQQVTLSCSPISGHRSVSWYQQTPGQGLQFLFEYFSETQRNKGNFPGRFSGRQFSNSRSEMNVSTLELGDSALYLCASSGPNNEKLFFGSGTQLSVL.

The chain combines TRBV9 with TRBJ2-5; TRBD1 is a possible D gene (5 bases). The CDR3 sequence is 13 residues long. The V end was cut by 4 bases, the J end by 3 bases, with 10 bases between. Germline assignment: CDR1 SGDLS and CDR2 YYNGEE. CDR3 residues: CASSSKGEETQYF. The CDR3 bases are TGTGCCAGCAGCTCAAAAGGGGAAGAGACCCAGTACTTC.

The gene calls are TRBV7-9 and TRBJ1-1, with no clear D. V gave up 2 bases and J gave up 11 bases, with 9 bases separating them. This CDR3 region has 11 residues. The germline CDR1 and CDR2 sequences are SEHNR and FQNEAQ (reference sequence). CDR3 in DNA: TGTGCCAGCAGCTTAACCGGGGAGGCTTTCTTT. Protein sequence: CASSLTGEAFF.

This chain joins TRBV27 and TRBJ2-7; perhaps TRBD2 as D (6 bases). The CDR3 covers 14 residues. V was shortened by 2 bases and J by 4 bases, with 12 bases between the two germline ends. Germline-derived CDR1 and CDR2 are MNHEY and SMNVEV (reference sequence). The CDR3 DNA sequence: TGTGCCAGCAGTTTAGAGGGCGGGGAATACGAGCAGTACTTC. This gives the protein CASSLEGGEYEQYF.

The chain employs TRBV21-1 and TRBJ2-4; the DNA was not used to check the table's D call, TRBD1. TRBV21-1 is deemed a pseudogene. There are 15 residues in the CDR3. The CDR3 region is CASSKMKGKGNIQYF. In DNA, the CDR3 is TGTGCCAGCAGCAAAATGAAAGGCAAGGGGAACATTCAGTACTTC.

The V call is TRBV19, the J call TRBJ1-1; a weak D match, TRBD1 (5 bases). The germline CDR1 and CDR2 sequences are LNHDA and SQIVND (reference sequence). The CDR3 loop spans 13 amino acids. The V end was cut by 7 bases, the J end by 11 bases, with 20 bases between. The CDR3 coding sequence is TGTGCCAGTACCGAAGGCGGGGCAGGGAGGGCTTTCTTT. Encoded protein: CASTEGGAGRAFF.